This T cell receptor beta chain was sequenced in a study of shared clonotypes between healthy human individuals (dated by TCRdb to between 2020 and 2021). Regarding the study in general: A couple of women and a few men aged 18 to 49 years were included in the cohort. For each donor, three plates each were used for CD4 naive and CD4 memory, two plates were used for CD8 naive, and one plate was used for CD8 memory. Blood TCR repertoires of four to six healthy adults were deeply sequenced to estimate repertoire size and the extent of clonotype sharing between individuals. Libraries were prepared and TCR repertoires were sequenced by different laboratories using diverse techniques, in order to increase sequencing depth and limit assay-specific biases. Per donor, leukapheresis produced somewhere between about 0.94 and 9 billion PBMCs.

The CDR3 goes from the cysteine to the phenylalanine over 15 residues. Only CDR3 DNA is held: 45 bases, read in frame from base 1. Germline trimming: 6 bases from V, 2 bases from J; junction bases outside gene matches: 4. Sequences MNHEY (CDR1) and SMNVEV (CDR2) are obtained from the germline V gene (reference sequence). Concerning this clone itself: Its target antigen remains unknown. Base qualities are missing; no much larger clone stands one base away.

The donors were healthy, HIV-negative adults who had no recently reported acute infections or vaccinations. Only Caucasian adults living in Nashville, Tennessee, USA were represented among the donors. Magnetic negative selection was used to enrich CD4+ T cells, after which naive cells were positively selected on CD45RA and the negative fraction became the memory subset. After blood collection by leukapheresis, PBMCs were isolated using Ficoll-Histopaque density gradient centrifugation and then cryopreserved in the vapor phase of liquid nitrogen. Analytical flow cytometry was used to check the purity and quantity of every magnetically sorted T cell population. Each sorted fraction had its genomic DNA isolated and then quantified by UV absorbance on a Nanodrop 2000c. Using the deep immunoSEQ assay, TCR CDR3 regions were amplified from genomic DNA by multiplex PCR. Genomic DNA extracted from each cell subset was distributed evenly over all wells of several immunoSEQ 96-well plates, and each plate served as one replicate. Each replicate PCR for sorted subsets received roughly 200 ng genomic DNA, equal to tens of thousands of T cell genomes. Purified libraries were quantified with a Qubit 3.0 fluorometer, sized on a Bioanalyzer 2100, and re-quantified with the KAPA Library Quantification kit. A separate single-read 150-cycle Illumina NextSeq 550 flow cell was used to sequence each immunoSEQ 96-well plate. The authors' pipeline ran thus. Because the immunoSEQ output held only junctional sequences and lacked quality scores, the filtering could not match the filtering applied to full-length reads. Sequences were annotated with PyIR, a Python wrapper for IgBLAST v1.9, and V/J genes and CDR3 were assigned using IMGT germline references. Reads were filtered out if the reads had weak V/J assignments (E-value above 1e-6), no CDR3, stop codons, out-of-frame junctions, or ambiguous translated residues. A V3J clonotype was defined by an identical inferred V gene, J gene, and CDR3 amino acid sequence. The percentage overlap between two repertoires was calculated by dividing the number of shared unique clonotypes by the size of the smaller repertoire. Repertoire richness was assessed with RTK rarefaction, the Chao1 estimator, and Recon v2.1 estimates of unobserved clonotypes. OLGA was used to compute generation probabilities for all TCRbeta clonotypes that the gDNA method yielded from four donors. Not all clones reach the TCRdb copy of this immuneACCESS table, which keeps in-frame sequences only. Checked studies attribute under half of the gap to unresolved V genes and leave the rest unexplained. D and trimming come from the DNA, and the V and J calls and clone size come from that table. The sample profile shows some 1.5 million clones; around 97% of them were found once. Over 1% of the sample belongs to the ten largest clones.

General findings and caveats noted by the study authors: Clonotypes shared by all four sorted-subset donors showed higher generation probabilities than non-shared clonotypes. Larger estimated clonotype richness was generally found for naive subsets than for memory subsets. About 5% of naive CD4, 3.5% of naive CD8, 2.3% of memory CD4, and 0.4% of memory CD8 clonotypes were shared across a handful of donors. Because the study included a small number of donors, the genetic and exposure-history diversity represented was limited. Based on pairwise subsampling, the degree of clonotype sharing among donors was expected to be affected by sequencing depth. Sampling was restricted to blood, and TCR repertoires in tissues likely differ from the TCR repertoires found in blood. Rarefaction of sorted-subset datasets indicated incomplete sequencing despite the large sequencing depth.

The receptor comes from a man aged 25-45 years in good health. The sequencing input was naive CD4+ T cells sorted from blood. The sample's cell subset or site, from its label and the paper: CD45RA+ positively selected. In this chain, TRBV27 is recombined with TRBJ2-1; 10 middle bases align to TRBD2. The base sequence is TGTGCCAGCAGGGGACTAGCGATTACCTACAATGAGCAGTTCTTC. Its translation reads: CASRGLAITYNEQFF.